This TCR beta chain was obtained from a study of T cells in Graves' hyperthyroidism and ophthalmopathy. Study-level findings and limits: Most clonotypes that expanded in the thyroid above 0.001 also showed up in blood.

Between the trimmed V and J ends, which lost 2 bases and 3 bases, there was a span of 13 bases. CDR3 length equals 15 residues. Germline V lookup: CDR1 SGHAT, CDR2 FQNNGV. Notes on this clonotype: Its antigen is undetermined.

Template material for amplifying TCR beta CDR3 regions consisted of RNA transcripts. The TCR CDR3 first-round RT-PCR relied on the HTBI primer set. TCRdb independently ran MiXCR on the multiplex PCR reads; one entry per CDR3 protein. Found here are 300,000 to 450,000 distinct CDR3 sequences, about a fifth of them singletons; the top ten hold 35% to 50%. Exclusion followed for patients with uncontrolled infection, other autoimmune disease, pregnancy or lactation. The sample comprised blood. The rearrangement links TRBV11-2 to TRBJ1-1, with D perhaps matching TRBD1 (6 bases). This sequence originates from a man younger than 35 with Graves' ophthalmopathy. CDR3 region: CASSLSTGSDTEAFF. DNA of the CDR3: TGTGCCAGCAGCTTAAGTACAGGGTCTGACACTGAAGCTTTCTTT.